By its share, the clone carrying this T cell receptor (beta chain) is medium-sized. Its target is unknown. The CDR3 covers 13 residues. V shed 6 bases and J 7 bases; nucleotides not matched to a gene: 9. Synthesis of cDNA was accomplished via 5'RACE employing 10-nucleotide random UMIs. TCRdb processed the 5' RACE reads anew with MiXCR; each CDR3 protein has one entry. The sample consists of some 22,000 distinct CDR3 sequences, roughly 17% of them appearing once. The sample belongs to a study of neurological immune-mediated disorders. Study-wide findings and caveats: The absence of shared CDR3 amino acid sequences among expanded clones across subjects suggests private repertoires in all groups. There was no clinical or MRI feature that showed an association with the multiple sclerosis repertoire cluster.

The clonotype originates from a woman younger than 30 with multiple sclerosis. The sample consisted of CD8+ T cells from blood. The V call is TRBV12-3 or TRBV12-4, the J call TRBJ2-7; TRBD1 matches 7 bases. CDR3 DNA: TGTGCCAGCAGCCCAGGGACAGCCCGAGAGCAGTACGTC. Translation gives CASSPGTAREQYV.